These 21 T cell receptor beta chains were sequenced from one sample in a study of glioma-infiltrating T cells after dendritic cell vaccination. Assay used: immunoSEQ multiplex PCR; TCRdb lists only in-frame clones, some missing. The sample records 70,000 to 100,000 clones, roughly 80% being singletons. As to time point: after dendritic cell vaccination, including at tumor progression/relapse. This sample comprised blood, obtained after dendritic cell vaccination. These receptors came from a human donor with glioblastoma.

This clone appeared a single time. The chain links TRBV7-9 to TRBJ1-3, with D possibly TRBD1 on 5 matching bases. The CDR3 covers 15 residues. CDR1 and CDR2 from the germline V gene are SEHNR and FQNEAQ (reference sequence). CDR3 coding DNA: TGTGCTATTCACGGGGGGGGTCGCTCTGGAAACACCATATATTTT. Encoded protein: CAIHGGGRSGNTIYF.

The V gene is TRBV27, the J gene TRBJ2-5; perhaps TRBD1 as D (6 bases). Trimming took 5 bases from V and 4 from J, leaving 17 bases between them. Germline CDR1 reads MNHEY; CDR2 reads SMNVEV (reference sequence). The CDR3 spans 15 residues. The DNA for the CDR3 is TGTGCCAGCAGTGCAGGCAGGGGATTAGCAGAGACCCAGTACTTC. Protein: CASSAGRGLAETQYF.

This sequence joins TRBV5-6 and TRBJ1-2; D is unclear. V was cut by 0 bases and J by 4 bases, with 13 bases left in between. Germline V gene sequence: CDR1 SGHDT, CDR2 YYEEEE. The CDR3 runs to 15 residues. The CDR3 protein is CASSLAGGLGYGYTF. CDR3 in DNA: TGTGCCAGCAGCTTGGCCGGCGGGCTGGGCTATGGCTACACCTTC.

This chain links TRBV19 with TRBJ2-1; no clear D gene. CDR3 length: 11 amino acids. The germline V and J ends were trimmed by 8 bases and 0 bases, with 2 bases remaining between them. The germline V gene encodes CDR1 LNHDA and CDR2 SQIVND (reference sequence). The CDR3 nucleotides are TGTGCCAGTCACTCCTACAATGAGCAGTTCTTC. Residues: CASHSYNEQFF.

The chain uses TRBV6-1 and TRBJ1-2; tentatively, D is TRBD1 (5 bases). The V and J ends lost 2 bases and 2 bases respectively, with 6 bases between them. The CDR3 length is 13 residues. Germline assignment: CDR1 MNHNS and CDR2 SASEGT. The CDR3 nucleotides read TGTGCCAGCAGTGAATACAGGAACTATGGCTACACCTTC. It is translated as CASSEYRNYGYTF.

The chain recombines TRBV6-6 with TRBJ2-5, with 12 nucleotides matching TRBD2. Germline CDR1 MNHNY, CDR2 SVGAGI (reference sequence). The CDR3 covers 13 residues. After removal of 6 bases from V and 5 bases from J, the junction contained 1 base not matched to a gene. The CDR3 sequence is CASRLAGGETQYF. CDR3 DNA sequence: TGTGCCAGCAGACTAGCGGGGGGTGAGACCCAGTACTTC.

V gene TRBV5-1 combines with J gene TRBJ2-1; TRBD1 matches at 7 bases. After removal of 2 bases from V and 2 bases from J, the junction contained 4 bases not matched to a gene. CDR3 size: 15 residues. CDR1 and CDR2 from the germline V gene are SGHRS and YFSETQ. The CDR3 loop reads CASSLRQGAYNEQFF. CDR3 nucleotide sequence: TGCGCCAGCAGCTTACGGCAGGGGGCCTACAATGAGCAGTTCTTC.

The chain employs TRBV7-3 and TRBJ1-1, with D hard to call. Germline V CDR1 and CDR2: SGHTA, FQGTGA. The ends were cut back, 4 bases at V and 7 bases at J, with 10 bases in the middle. CDR3 length: 12 amino acids. The CDR3 bases are TGTGCCAGCAGCTCCGGGAAGGATGAAGCTTTCTTT. This translates into CASSSGKDEAFF. Full variable domain (missing parts from reference TRBV7-3 and TRBJ1-1): GAGVSQTPSNKVTEKGKYVELRCDPISGHTALYWYRQSLGQGPEFLIYFQGTGAADDSGLPNDRFFAVRPEGSVSTLKIQRTERGDSAVYLCASSSGKDEAFFGQGTRLTVV.

The rearrangement uses TRBV2 and TRBJ1-1, with 8 bases matching TRBD1. The CDR3 totals 13 residues. From germline, CDR1 is SNHLY and CDR2 FYNNEI. Trimming at V came to 6 bases and at J to 11 bases, leaving 11 bases not matched to a gene. CDR3 sequence (DNA): TGTGCCAGCAGGGGACAGGCGGGAGGGTTGGCTTTCTTT. Its translation: CASRGQAGGLAFF.

The CDR3 spells CASSVDRAVSNEQFF. In nucleotides, the CDR3 is TGTGCCAGCAGCGTTGACAGGGCGGTTTCTAATGAGCAGTTCTTC. J is TRBJ2-1 and V is TRBV7-2; 7 nucleotides match TRBD1. This CDR3 is 15 amino acids long. V dropped 5 bases and J dropped 7; count of bases not matched to a gene: 11. Germline V lookup: CDR1 SGHTA, CDR2 FQGNSA.

CDR3 in DNA: TGTGCCAGCAGGGGACAGGGCCGTGAGCACGAGCAGTACTTC. It is translated as CASRGQGREHEQYF. This chain links TRBV2 with TRBJ2-7, with 9 bases aligning to TRBD1. Germline V CDR1 and CDR2: SNHLY, FYNNEI. Trimming removed 6 bases from V and 5 bases from J; junction bases left unmatched: 8. This CDR3 has 14 amino acids.

V and J are TRBV19 and TRBJ2-1; 11 bases map to TRBD2. The CDR3 extends over 14 amino acids. Germline CDR1 LNHDA, CDR2 SQIVND (reference sequence). Trimming cost V 4 bases and J 9 bases; bases outside gene matches: 5. The CDR3 spells CASSNSGGAVEQFF. CDR3 coding DNA: TGTGCCAGTAGTAATAGCGGGGGGGCGGTTGAGCAGTTCTTC.

This chain links TRBV5-1 with TRBJ2-5; the D gene is possibly TRBD2 (5 bases). This CDR3 has 15 residues. V lost 5 bases, J lost 1 base, and 15 bases lay in between. Looked up from germline, CDR1 is SGHRS and CDR2 is YFSETQ. The CDR3 sequence is CASREGGSSQETQYF. DNA for the CDR3: TGCGCCAGCAGAGAGGGCGGGTCGTCCCAAGAGACCCAGTACTTC.

This clone came up once. J is TRBJ1-4 and V is TRBV7-2; 9 bases are shared with TRBD1. CDR3 length: 15 residues. The V gene's germline CDR1 is SGHTA and CDR2 FQGNSA. V shed 2 bases and J 8 bases; nucleotides not matched to a gene: 6. CDR3 nucleotide sequence: TGTGCCAGCAGCTTAAGACGGACAGGGGAAGAAAAACTGTTTTTT. Its protein is CASSLRRTGEEKLFF.

The table lists this clone with many counts. The chain is built from TRBV2 and TRBJ1-2; TRBD1 might be the D (5 bases). Germline assignment: CDR1 SNHLY and CDR2 FYNNEI. CDR3 length: 12 amino acids. Trimming stripped 6 bases from V and 6 bases from J, with 11 bases between. DNA of the CDR3: TGTGCCAGCAGCCTGCAGGGCAATGGCTACACCTTC. Translating gives CASSLQGNGYTF.

The CDR3 protein is CASSWRVNTGELFF. The CDR3 DNA is TGTGCCAGCAGTTGGAGGGTTAACACCGGGGAGCTGTTTTTT. The V call is TRBV2, the J call TRBJ2-2, with D possibly matching TRBD2 (6 bases). The CDR3 is 14 amino acids. Germline assignment: CDR1 SNHLY and CDR2 FYNNEI. Between the trimmed V and J ends, which lost 5 bases and 2 bases, there was a span of 9 bases. The complete variable domain, with remaining parts taken from reference TRBV2 and TRBJ2-2, reads EPEVTQTPSHQVTQMGQEVILRCVPISNHLYFYWYRQILGQKVEFLVSFYNNEISEKSEIFDDQFSVERPDGSNFTLKIRSTKLEDSAMYFCASSWRVNTGELFFGEGSRLTVL.

The CDR3 spells CASSFTALGAFF. The CDR3 DNA reads TGCGCCAGCAGCTTCACAGCACTTGGGGCTTTCTTT. The chain is built from TRBV5-1 and TRBJ1-1; no definite D call. The CDR3 runs to 12 residues. Germline V gene data show CDR1 as SGHRS and CDR2 as YFSETQ. The V end lost 2 bases, the J end lost 11 bases, and 13 bases lay between the germline ends.

Only one count was recorded for this clone. One junction end does not reproduce the germline sequence, and a read error may be involved. The genes are TRBV4-2 and TRBJ2-1; 9 bases map to TRBD1. This CDR3 comprises 15 residues. Germline V gene lookup returns CDR1 LGHNA and CDR2 YNFKEQ. This chain's CDR3 is CASSQSPYRGPFALF. CDR3 coding DNA: TGTGCCAGCAGCCAAAGCCCTTACAGGGGGCCTTTCGCGCTCTTC.

V gene TRBV5-1 combines with J gene TRBJ2-2, with D possibly matching TRBD2 (6 bases). The germline V and J ends were trimmed by 1 base and 2 bases, with 15 bases remaining between them. Germline V gene sequence: CDR1 SGHRS, CDR2 YFSETQ. There are 17 residues in the CDR3. CDR3 amino acids: CASSLFTGEANTGELFF. The CDR3 coding sequence is TGCGCCAGCAGCTTGTTTACGGGGGAAGCTAACACCGGGGAGCTGTTTTTT.

The chain employs TRBV4-1 and TRBJ2-1, with 12 bases matching TRBD2. V gave up 4 bases and J gave up 7 bases; unmatched junction bases: 5. The CDR3 spans 15 residues. The germline V gene has CDR1 MGHRA and CDR2 YSYEKL. The CDR3 loop is CASSLGLAGLNEQFF. The CDR3 bases are TGCGCCAGCAGCCTCGGACTAGCGGGGTTAAATGAGCAGTTCTTC.

This chain joins TRBV2 and TRBJ1-5, with TRBD1 as a possible D gene (6 bases). The germline V gene encodes CDR1 SNHLY and CDR2 FYNNEI. The CDR3 contains 13 residues. The germline V and J ends were trimmed by 2 bases and 7 bases, with 9 bases remaining between them. The CDR3 nucleotides are TGTGCCAGCAGTGAATACAGGGACCAGCCCCAGCATTTT. Its translation is CASSEYRDQPQHF.